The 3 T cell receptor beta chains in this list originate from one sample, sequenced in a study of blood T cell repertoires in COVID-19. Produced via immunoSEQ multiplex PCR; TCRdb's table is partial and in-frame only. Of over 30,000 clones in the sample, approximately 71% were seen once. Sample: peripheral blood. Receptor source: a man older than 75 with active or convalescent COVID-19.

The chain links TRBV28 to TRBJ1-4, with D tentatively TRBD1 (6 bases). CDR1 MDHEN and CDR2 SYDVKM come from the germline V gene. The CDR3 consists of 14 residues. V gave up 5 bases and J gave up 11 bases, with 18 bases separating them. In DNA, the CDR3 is TGTGCCAGCAGTGAGGGGGACAAGGGTGCGAAACTGTTTTTT. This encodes CASSEGDKGAKLFF.

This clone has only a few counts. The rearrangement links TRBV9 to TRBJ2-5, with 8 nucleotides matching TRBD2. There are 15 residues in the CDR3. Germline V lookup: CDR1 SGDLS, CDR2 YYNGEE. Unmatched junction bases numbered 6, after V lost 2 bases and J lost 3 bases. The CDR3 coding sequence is TGTGCCAGCAGCGTGAGGGGACTAGACAAAGAGACCCAGTACTTC. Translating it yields CASSVRGLDKETQYF.

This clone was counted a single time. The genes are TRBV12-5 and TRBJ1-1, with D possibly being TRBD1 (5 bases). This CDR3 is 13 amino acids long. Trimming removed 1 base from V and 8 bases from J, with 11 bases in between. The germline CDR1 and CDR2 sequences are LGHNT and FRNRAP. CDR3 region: CASGLGSTGEAFF. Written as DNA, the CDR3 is TGTGCTAGTGGTTTGGGATCCACAGGAGAAGCTTTCTTT.